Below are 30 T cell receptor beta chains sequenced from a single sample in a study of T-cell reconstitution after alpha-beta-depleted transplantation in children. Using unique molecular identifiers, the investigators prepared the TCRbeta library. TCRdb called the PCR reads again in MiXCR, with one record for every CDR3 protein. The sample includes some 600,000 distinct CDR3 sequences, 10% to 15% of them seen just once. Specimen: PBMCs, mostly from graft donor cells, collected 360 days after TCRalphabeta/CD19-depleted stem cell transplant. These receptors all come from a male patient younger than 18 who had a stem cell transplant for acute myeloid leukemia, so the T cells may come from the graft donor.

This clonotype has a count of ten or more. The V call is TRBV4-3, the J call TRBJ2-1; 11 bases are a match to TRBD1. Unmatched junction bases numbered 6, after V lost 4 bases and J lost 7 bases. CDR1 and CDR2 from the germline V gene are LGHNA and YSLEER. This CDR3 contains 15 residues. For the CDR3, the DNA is TGCGCCAGCAGCCTCCCGGGACAGGGGGTGAATGAGCAGTTCTTC. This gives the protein CASSLPGQGVNEQFF.

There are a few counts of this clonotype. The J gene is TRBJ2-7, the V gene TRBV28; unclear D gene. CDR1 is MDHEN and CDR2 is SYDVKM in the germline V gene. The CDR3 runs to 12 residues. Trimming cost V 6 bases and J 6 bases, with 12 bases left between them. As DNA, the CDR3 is TGTGCCAGCAGGTGGGCCCATGGCGAGCAGTACTTC. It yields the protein CASRWAHGEQYF.

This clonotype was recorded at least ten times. The CDR3: CASSYSGRVNEQFF. Written as DNA, the CDR3 is TGTGCCAGCAGTTACTCTGGCAGGGTGAATGAGCAGTTCTTC. V and J are TRBV6-5 and TRBJ2-1; D perhaps matches TRBD1 (5 bases). Trimming shortened V by 0 bases and J by 7 bases, and 10 bases separated the two germline ends. This CDR3 comprises 14 residues. Germline CDR1 and CDR2: MNHEY and SVGAGI.

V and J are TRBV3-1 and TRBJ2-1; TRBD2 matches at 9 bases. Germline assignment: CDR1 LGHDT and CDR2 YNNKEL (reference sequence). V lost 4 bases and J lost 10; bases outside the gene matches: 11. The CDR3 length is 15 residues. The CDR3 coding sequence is TGTGCCAGCAGCCTGTTTAGCGGGAGTCCCTCGGAGCAGTTCTTC. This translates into CASSLFSGSPSEQFF.

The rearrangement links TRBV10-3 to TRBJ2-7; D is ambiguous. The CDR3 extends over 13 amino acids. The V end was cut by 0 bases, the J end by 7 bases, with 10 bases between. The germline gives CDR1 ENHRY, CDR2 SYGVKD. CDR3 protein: CAISESLSREQYF. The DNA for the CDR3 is TGTGCCATCAGTGAGTCGTTATCCAGGGAGCAGTACTTC.

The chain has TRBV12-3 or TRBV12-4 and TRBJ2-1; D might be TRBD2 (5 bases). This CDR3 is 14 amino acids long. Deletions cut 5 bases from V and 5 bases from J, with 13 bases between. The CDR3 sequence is CASSILDFNNEQFF. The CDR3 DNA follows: TGTGCCAGCAGTATATTGGACTTTAACAATGAGCAGTTCTTC.

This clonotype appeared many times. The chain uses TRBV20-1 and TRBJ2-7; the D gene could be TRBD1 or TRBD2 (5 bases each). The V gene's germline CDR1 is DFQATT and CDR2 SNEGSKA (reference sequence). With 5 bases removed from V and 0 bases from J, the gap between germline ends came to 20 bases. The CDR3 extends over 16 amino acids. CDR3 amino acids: CSAGQRYGTSSYEQYF. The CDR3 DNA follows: TGCAGTGCTGGCCAGAGGTACGGGACCAGCTCCTACGAGCAGTACTTC.

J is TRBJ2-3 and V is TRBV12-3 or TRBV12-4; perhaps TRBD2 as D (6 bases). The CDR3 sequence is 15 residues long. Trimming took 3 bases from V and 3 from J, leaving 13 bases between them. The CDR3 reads CASSFFGSGTDTQYF. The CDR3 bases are TGTGCCAGCAGTTTCTTCGGGAGCGGAACAGATACGCAGTATTTT.

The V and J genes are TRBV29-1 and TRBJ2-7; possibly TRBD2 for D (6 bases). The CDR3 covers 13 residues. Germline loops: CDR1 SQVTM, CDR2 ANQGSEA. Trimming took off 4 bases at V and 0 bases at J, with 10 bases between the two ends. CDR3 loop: CSVVWRGSYEQYF. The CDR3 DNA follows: TGCAGCGTTGTCTGGCGGGGCTCCTACGAGCAGTACTTC.

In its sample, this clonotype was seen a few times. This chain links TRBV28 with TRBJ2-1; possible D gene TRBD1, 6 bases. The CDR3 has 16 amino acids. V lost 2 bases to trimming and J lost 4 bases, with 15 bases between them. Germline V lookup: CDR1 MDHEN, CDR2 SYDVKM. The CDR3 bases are TGTGCCAGCAGTTTAATAGGACAGTCCAAATACAATGAGCAGTTCTTC. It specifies CASSLIGQSKYNEQFF.

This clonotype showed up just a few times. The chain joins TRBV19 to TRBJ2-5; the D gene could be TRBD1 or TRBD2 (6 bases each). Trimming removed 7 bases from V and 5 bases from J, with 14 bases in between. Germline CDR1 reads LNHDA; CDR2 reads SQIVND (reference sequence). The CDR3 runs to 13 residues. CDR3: CASTGGAWETQYF. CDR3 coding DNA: TGTGCCAGTACCGGGGGCGCTTGGGAGACCCAGTACTTC. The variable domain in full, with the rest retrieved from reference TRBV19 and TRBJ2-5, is DGGITQSPKYLFRKEGQNVTLSCEQNLNHDAMYWYRQDPGQGLRLIYYSQIVNDFQKGDIAEGYSVSREKKESFPLTVTSAQKNPTAFYLCASTGGAWETQYFGPGTRLLVL.

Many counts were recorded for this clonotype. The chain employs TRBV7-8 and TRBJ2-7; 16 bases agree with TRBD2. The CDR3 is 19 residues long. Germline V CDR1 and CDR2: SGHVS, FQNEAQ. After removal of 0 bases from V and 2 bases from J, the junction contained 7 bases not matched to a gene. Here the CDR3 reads CASSLALTGTSGRAYEQYF. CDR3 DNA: TGTGCCAGCAGCTTAGCCCTTACCGGGACTAGCGGGAGGGCCTACGAGCAGTACTTC.

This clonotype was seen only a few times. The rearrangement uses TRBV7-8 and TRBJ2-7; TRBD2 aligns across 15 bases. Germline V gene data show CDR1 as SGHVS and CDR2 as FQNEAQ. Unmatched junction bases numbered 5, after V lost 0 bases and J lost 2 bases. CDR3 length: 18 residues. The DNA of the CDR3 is TGTGCCAGCAGCTTAGCTCCGGGACTAGCGGGAGGACCCTACGAGCAGTACTTC. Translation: CASSLAPGLAGGPYEQYF.

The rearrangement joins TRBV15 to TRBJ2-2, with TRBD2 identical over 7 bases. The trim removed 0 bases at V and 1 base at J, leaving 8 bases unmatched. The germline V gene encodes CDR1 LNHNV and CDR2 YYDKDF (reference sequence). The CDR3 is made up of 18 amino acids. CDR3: CATSRDPPLAKNTGELFF. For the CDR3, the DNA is TGTGCCACCAGCAGAGATCCCCCACTAGCGAAGAACACCGGGGAGCTGTTTTTT.

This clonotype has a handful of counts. CDR3: CSVPHRVGQETQYF. CDR3 DNA: TGCAGCGTTCCCCATAGGGTAGGCCAAGAGACCCAGTACTTC. The chain combines TRBV29-1 with TRBJ2-5; D is ambiguous. The CDR3 has 14 amino acids. V lost 5 bases and J lost 1, with 14 bases in between. The germline V gene encodes CDR1 SQVTM and CDR2 ANQGSEA. The full variable domain, completed using reference TRBV29-1 and TRBJ2-5, is SAVISQKPSRDICQRGTSLTIQCQVDSQVTMMFWYRQQPGQSLTLIATANQGSEATYESGFVIDKFPISRPNLTFSTLTVSNMSPEDSSIYLCSVPHRVGQETQYFGPGTRLLVL.

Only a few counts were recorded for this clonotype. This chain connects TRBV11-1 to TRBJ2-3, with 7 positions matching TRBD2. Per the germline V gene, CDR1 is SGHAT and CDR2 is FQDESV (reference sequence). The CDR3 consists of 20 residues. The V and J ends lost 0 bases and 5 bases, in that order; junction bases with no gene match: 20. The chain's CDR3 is CASSLAAGTQFQSRVDTQYF. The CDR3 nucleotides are TGTGCCAGCAGCTTAGCAGCGGGAACTCAATTTCAATCCCGGGTAGATACGCAGTATTTT.

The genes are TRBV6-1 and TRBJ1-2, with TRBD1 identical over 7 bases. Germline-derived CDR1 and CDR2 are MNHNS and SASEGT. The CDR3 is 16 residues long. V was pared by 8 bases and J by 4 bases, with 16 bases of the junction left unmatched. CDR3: CASLPDRDGASYGYTF. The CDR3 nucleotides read TGTGCCAGCCTTCCCGACAGGGATGGCGCTAGCTATGGCTACACCTTC.

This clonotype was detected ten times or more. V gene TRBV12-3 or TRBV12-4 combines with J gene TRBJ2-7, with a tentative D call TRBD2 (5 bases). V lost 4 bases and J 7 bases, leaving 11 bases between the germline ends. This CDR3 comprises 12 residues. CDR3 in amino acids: CASSYLSGEQYF. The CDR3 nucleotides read TGTGCCAGCAGTTATCTGAGCGGAGAGCAGTACTTC.

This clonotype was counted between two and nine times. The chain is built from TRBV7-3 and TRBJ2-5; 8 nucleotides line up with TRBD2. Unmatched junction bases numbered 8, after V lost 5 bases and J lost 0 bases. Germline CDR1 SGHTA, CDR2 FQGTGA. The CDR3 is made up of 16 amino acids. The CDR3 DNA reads TGTGCCAGCAGCGGAGCGGTAGCGGGGTACCAAGAGACCCAGTACTTC. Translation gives CASSGAVAGYQETQYF.

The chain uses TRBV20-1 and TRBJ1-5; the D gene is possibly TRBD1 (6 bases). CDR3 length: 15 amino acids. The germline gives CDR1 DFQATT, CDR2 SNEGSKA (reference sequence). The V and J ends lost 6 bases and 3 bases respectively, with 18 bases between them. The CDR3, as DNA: TGCAGTGCGTCCACAGGGTACGGTCCCAATCAGCCCCAGCATTTT. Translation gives CSASTGYGPNQPQHF.

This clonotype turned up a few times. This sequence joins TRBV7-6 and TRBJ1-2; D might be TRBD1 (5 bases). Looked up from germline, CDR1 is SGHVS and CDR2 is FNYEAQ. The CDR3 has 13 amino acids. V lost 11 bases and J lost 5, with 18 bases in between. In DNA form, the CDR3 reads TGTGCCTGCCGAGGAGGGGAAGGATATGGCTACACCTTC. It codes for CACRGGEGYGYTF.

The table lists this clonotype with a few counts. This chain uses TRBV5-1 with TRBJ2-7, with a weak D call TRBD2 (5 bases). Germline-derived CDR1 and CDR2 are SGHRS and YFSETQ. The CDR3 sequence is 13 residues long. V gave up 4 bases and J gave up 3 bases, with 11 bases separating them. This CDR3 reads CASSQTRFYEQYF. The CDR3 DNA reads TGCGCCAGCAGCCAAACTAGGTTCTACGAGCAGTACTTC.

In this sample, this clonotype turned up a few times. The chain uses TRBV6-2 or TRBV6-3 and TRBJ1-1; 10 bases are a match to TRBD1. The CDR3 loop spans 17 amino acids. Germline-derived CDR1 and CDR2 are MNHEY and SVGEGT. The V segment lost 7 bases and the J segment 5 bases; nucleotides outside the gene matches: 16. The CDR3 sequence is CASNAPGQGISGTEAFF. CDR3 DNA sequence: TGTGCCAGCAACGCACCGGGACAGGGGATATCGGGAACTGAAGCTTTCTTT.

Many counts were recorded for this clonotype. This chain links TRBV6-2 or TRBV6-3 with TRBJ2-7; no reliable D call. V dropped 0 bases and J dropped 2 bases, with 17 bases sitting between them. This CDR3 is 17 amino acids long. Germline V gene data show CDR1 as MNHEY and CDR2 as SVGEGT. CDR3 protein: CASSYSVRGQRPYEQYF. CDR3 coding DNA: TGTGCCAGCAGTTACTCCGTCCGAGGCCAACGGCCCTACGAGCAGTACTTC.

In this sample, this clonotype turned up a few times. CDR3 bases: TGCAGCGTTGGTTGGGGAGAGACCCAGTACTTC. Protein sequence: CSVGWGETQYF. This chain joins TRBV29-1 and TRBJ2-5, with D uncertain. The CDR3 is made up of 11 amino acids. CDR1 and CDR2 (germline): SQVTM, ANQGSEA. Trimming left V 4 bases short and J 4 bases short, with 7 bases between.

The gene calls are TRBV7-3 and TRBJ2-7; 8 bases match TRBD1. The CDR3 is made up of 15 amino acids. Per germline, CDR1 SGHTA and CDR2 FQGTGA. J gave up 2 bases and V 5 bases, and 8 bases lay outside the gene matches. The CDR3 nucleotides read TGTGCCAGCAGCGTCACCCAGGGGGCCGCCTACGAGCAGTACTTC. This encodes CASSVTQGAAYEQYF. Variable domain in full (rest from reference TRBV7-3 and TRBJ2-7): GAGVSQTPSNKVTEKGKYVELRCDPISGHTALYWYRQSLGQGPEFLIYFQGTGAADDSGLPNDRFFAVRPEGSVSTLKIQRTERGDSAVYLCASSVTQGAAYEQYFGPGTRLTVT.

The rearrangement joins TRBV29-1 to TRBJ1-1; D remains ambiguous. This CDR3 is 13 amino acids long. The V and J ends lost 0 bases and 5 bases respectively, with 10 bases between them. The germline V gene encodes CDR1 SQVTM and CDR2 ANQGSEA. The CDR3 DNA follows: TGCAGCGTTGAAGAAAGTGGCGGGACTGAAGCTTTCTTT. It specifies CSVEESGGTEAFF.

CDR3 residues: CASSREGMRGETQYF. The CDR3 DNA reads as TGTGCCAGTAGTCGCGAGGGAATGCGGGGAGAGACCCAGTACTTC. The chain carries TRBV19 and TRBJ2-5; TRBD2 might be the D (6 bases). CDR3 length equals 15 residues. Germline V lookup: CDR1 LNHDA, CDR2 SQIVND (reference sequence). V was pared by 5 bases and J by 4 bases, with 17 bases between.

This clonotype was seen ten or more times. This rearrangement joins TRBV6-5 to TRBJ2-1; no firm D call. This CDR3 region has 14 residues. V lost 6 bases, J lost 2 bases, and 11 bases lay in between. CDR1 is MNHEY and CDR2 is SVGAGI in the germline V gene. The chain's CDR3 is CASSRLKTYNEQFF. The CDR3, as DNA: TGTGCCAGCAGCCGCTTGAAAACCTACAATGAGCAGTTCTTC.

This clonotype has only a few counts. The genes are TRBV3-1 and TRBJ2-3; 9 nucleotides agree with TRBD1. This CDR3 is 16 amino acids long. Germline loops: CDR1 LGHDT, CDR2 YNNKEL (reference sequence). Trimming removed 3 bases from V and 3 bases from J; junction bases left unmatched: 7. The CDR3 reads CASSQLGTGTTDTQYF. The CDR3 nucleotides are TGTGCCAGCAGCCAGCTGGGGACAGGGACTACAGATACGCAGTATTTT.